This T cell receptor beta chain was captured by sequencing in a study of Ad26.COV2.S vaccination and SARS-CoV-2 variants. Study-wide results and limits: Across vaccine and placebo recipients, the breadth of non-spike TCRs was similar.

As to treatment: 19 received Ad26.COV2.S at low or high dose, single or two shots; about 5 received placebo; per-sample allocation not given. All samples were drawn on day 63, counting from the first vaccine or placebo injection. Recruitment in Boston yielded a donor of adult age, 18-55 years. Using immunoSEQ multiplex PCR, the repertoire was profiled, and TCRdb retains in-frame clones only, with some absent. The repertoire holds over 300,000 clones, with 83% as singletons. This CDR3 is built from 13 residues. CDR1 and CDR2 from the germline V gene are LGHNA and YNFKEQ. The junction had 1 base not matched to a gene; V was cut back by 1 base and J by 6 bases. To note about this clone: What it binds is not known.

The V gene is TRBV4-2, the J gene TRBJ2-3; the match to TRBD2 covers 7 bases. The sample was peripheral blood, taken in a trial of Ad26.COV2.S vaccine versus placebo. The origin of this receptor is a person aged 18-65 years who received the Ad26.COV2.S COVID-19 vaccine or a placebo. CDR3 DNA sequence: TGTGCCAGCAGCCAAGGGGAGGGGGATACGCAGTATTTT. Its protein is CASSQGEGDTQYF.